This T cell receptor beta chain comes out of a study of beta chain features in type 1 diabetes. Study-wide findings and caveats: Patients and controls would be equally affected if PCR favored shorter templates. TCRB CDR3s from Type 1 diabetes patients were moderately but significantly shorter in all four CD4+ subsets.

This clone has a handful of counts. Its cognate antigen is unknown. Expressed TCRB transcripts were sequenced after all isolated RNA was converted to cDNA. The method was immunoSEQ multiplex PCR; TCRdb's version includes in-frame clones alone and lacks a portion of them. Of 900,000 or so clones in the sample, roughly 16% are singletons; the top ten hold around 0.02%. The germline V gene has CDR1 MNHEY and CDR2 SVGAGI. This CDR3 spans 14 amino acids. The germline V and J ends were trimmed by 4 bases and 6 bases, with 13 bases remaining between them. The V and J genes are TRBV6-5 and TRBJ2-1, with D uncertain. Sequencing used naive CD4+ T cells from blood. The sequence came from a woman aged 18 to 35 in good health. The CDR3 bases are TGTGCCAGCAGTTTGGGGTTACCACGCAATGAGCAGTTCTTC. Translation: CASSLGLPRNEQFF.